This TCR beta chain was recorded in a study of radiotherapy plus CTLA-4 blockade in lung cancer. Study context: Objective responses were observed in 15% to 20% of patients, and disease control was achieved by about 30%. Overall study results and limits: Early clonal dynamics of blood T cells, together with interferon-beta, were reported as the best response predictor. Blood TCR clones of tumor origin expanded after radiotherapy plus ipilimumab.

J lost 4 bases, V lost 5 bases, and 8 bases had no gene match. Germline loops: CDR1 SQVTM, CDR2 ANQGSEA. This CDR3 contains 14 residues. Repertoires were generated with immunoSEQ multiplex PCR, while TCRdb's copy carries only in-frame clones and drops some. This table has about 120,000 clones, about four fifths appearing once. A note on this clone: Antigen unknown.

Focal radiation plus CTLA-4 blockade with ipilimumab was administered to patients who had chemo-refractory metastatic non-small-cell lung cancer. The TCR comes from a human donor with non-small cell lung cancer who had a partial response to radiotherapy plus ipilimumab. The sequencing used peripheral blood, collected from a patient treated with radiotherapy plus ipilimumab. V and J are TRBV29-1 and TRBJ2-5, with 9 nucleotides matching TRBD1. The CDR3: CSVHNRGLRETQYF. The CDR3 nucleotides are TGCAGCGTTCATAACAGGGGGCTACGAGAGACCCAGTACTTC.